The rows below give T cell receptor beta chains drawn from one sample of a study of blood T cells in healthy people across ages. From the 5' RACE reads, TCRdb called clonotypes with MiXCR, one entry per CDR3 protein. The sample consists of approximately 580,000 distinct CDR3 sequences, about 24% of them appearing once. These data were likewise used in another study, on T cells of mothers and their children.

Sequencing was performed on blood. All receptors come from a boy aged 5-17 years in good health. The CDR3 runs from the conserved cysteine through the conserved F or W. D genes are given only for firm matches. The size of a clone is reported for some rows only, either as once, few or many, or as a class for expanded clones.

j_call: TRBJ2-3
v_call: TRBV12-3/TRBV12-4
clone_size: -
d_call: -
cdr3_nt: TGTGCCAGCAGGAACCCCTGGGCGGGGCCAGATACGCAGTATTTT
cdr3_aa: CASRNPWAGPDTQYF

j_call: TRBJ1-2
v_call: TRBV12-3/TRBV12-4
clone_size: few
d_call: -
cdr3_nt: TGTGCCAGCAGGAAAGGGGTCAACTATGGCTACACCTTC
cdr3_aa: CASRKGVNYGYTF

j_call: TRBJ2-3
v_call: TRBV5-1
clone_size: -
d_call: -
cdr3_nt: TGCGCCAGCAGCCAAGGGCCGTTTAGCACAGATACGCAGTATTTT
cdr3_aa: CASSQGPFSTDTQYF

j_call: TRBJ2-7
v_call: TRBV12-3/TRBV12-4
clone_size: -
d_call: -
cdr3_nt: TGTGCCAGCAGTTCAACCTCACACAATAAGGGGGACGAGCAGTACTTC
cdr3_aa: CASSSTSHNKGDEQYF

j_call: TRBJ1-4
v_call: TRBV6-5
clone_size: -
d_call: TRBD1
cdr3_nt: TGTGCCAGCAGTTACTCCGGGACAGCGGATGAAAAACTGTTTTTT
cdr3_aa: CASSYSGTADEKLFF

j_call: TRBJ2-2
v_call: TRBV6-6
clone_size: few
d_call: -
cdr3_nt: TGTGCCAGCAGTTGGAGCGGGAACACCGGGGAGCTGTTTTTT
cdr3_aa: CASSWSGNTGELFF

j_call: TRBJ2-1
v_call: TRBV5-1
clone_size: -
d_call: TRBD1
cdr3_nt: TGCGCCAGCAGACCCGGGACAGGGACCTACAATGAGCAGTTCTTC
cdr3_aa: CASRPGTGTYNEQFF

j_call: TRBJ1-2
v_call: TRBV12-3/TRBV12-4
clone_size: -
d_call: -
cdr3_nt: TGTGCCAGCAGTTTGCCCGGTGGCTACACCTTC
cdr3_aa: CASSLPGGYTF

j_call: TRBJ1-1
v_call: TRBV7-9
clone_size: few
d_call: -
cdr3_nt: TGTGCCAGCAGCGCCGGAGGGAACACTGAAGCTTTCTTT
cdr3_aa: CASSAGGNTEAFF

j_call: TRBJ2-7
v_call: TRBV10-3
clone_size: -
d_call: -
cdr3_nt: TGTGCCATCAGTGAGGCGGGGAAGGGCTACGAGCAGTACTTC
cdr3_aa: CAISEAGKGYEQYF

j_call: TRBJ2-7
v_call: TRBV20-1
clone_size: -
d_call: -
cdr3_nt: TGCAGTGCTGCCCCCGAAATACAGGGCCCCGAGCAGTACTTC
cdr3_aa: CSAAPEIQGPEQYF

j_call: TRBJ2-5
v_call: TRBV5-5
clone_size: few
d_call: -
cdr3_nt: TGTGCCAGCAGCTTGCACAACCAAGAGACCCAGTACTTC
cdr3_aa: CASSLHNQETQYF

j_call: TRBJ2-7
v_call: TRBV21-1
clone_size: -
d_call: -
cdr3_nt: TGTGCCAGCAGCAAAGTGGAGCATTACTTC
cdr3_aa: CASSKVEHYF

j_call: TRBJ2-6
v_call: TRBV2
clone_size: -
d_call: -
cdr3_nt: TGTGCCAGCAGTTTTCCTTGGGGGGCCAACGTCCTGACTTTC
cdr3_aa: CASSFPWGANVLTF

j_call: TRBJ2-5
v_call: TRBV5-4
clone_size: -
d_call: TRBD2
cdr3_nt: TGTGCCAGCAGATCCGGGACTAGGGAAGAGACCCAGTACTTC
cdr3_aa: CASRSGTREETQYF

j_call: TRBJ1-2
v_call: TRBV7-9
clone_size: -
d_call: TRBD1
cdr3_nt: TGTGCCAGCAGTTACCTTGACAGGGAGGCTAACTATGGCTACACCTTC
cdr3_aa: CASSYLDREANYGYTF

j_call: TRBJ2-1
v_call: TRBV20-1
clone_size: few
d_call: -
cdr3_nt: TGCAGTGCCCTCAACAATGAGCAGTTCTTC
cdr3_aa: CSALNNEQFF

j_call: TRBJ2-4
v_call: TRBV7-8
clone_size: few
d_call: -
cdr3_nt: TGTGCCAGCAGCTTAGTTAGCGCGACGGAAAACATTCAGTACTTC
cdr3_aa: CASSLVSATENIQYF

j_call: TRBJ2-4
v_call: TRBV4-3
clone_size: few
d_call: TRBD1
cdr3_nt: TGCGCCAGCAGCCCTGAAACAGGGGCCGTAGCCAAAAACATTCAGTACTTC
cdr3_aa: CASSPETGAVAKNIQYF

j_call: TRBJ1-2
v_call: TRBV20-1
clone_size: few
d_call: -
cdr3_nt: TGCAGTGCTAGAGATACCGGTCAACCCTATGGCTACACCTTC
cdr3_aa: CSARDTGQPYGYTF

j_call: TRBJ2-7
v_call: TRBV20-1
clone_size: -
d_call: -
cdr3_nt: TGCAGTGCTAGGGGCGAGCAGTACTTC
cdr3_aa: CSARGEQYF

j_call: TRBJ2-3
v_call: TRBV18
clone_size: -
d_call: -
cdr3_nt: TGTGCCAGCTCACCAATTAGCGCTAGCACAGATACGCAGTATTTT
cdr3_aa: CASSPISASTDTQYF

j_call: TRBJ1-6
v_call: TRBV20-1
clone_size: few
d_call: -
cdr3_nt: TGCAGTGCTATCCGGGACACCGGAAGACCCCTCCACTTT
cdr3_aa: CSAIRDTGRPLHF

j_call: TRBJ2-2
v_call: TRBV20-1
clone_size: -
d_call: TRBD2
cdr3_nt: TGCAGTGCTGGACCCGCGGGGGGTCGCACCGGGGAGCTGTTTTTT
cdr3_aa: CSAGPAGGRTGELFF

j_call: TRBJ1-5
v_call: TRBV7-2
clone_size: few
d_call: -
cdr3_nt: TGTGCCAGCAGCCATACGCTGGGCGGTCCGGATCAGCCCCAGCATTTT
cdr3_aa: CASSHTLGGPDQPQHF

j_call: TRBJ1-2
v_call: TRBV7-9
clone_size: -
d_call: -
cdr3_nt: TGTGCCAGCAGCTTACCCGGGACCGCCGGAAACTATGGCTACACCTTC
cdr3_aa: CASSLPGTAGNYGYTF

j_call: TRBJ2-5
v_call: TRBV5-1
clone_size: few
d_call: -
cdr3_nt: TGCGCCAGCAGCTTCGAGGGGGAGACCCAGTACTTC
cdr3_aa: CASSFEGETQYF

j_call: TRBJ2-7
v_call: TRBV20-1
clone_size: -
d_call: TRBD1
cdr3_nt: TGCAGTGCTAGACCTGGGCAGGGGGACGACGAGCAGTACTTC
cdr3_aa: CSARPGQGDDEQYF

j_call: TRBJ2-1
v_call: TRBV20-1
clone_size: few
d_call: TRBD2
cdr3_nt: TGCAGTGCTAGCGATATAGCGGGAGACTCCTACAATGAGCAGTTCTTC
cdr3_aa: CSASDIAGDSYNEQFF

j_call: TRBJ2-7
v_call: TRBV3-1
clone_size: few
d_call: TRBD1
cdr3_nt: TGTGCCGGCAGCCAAAGGGGGACAGACTACGAGCAGTACTTC
cdr3_aa: CAGSQRGTDYEQYF

j_call: TRBJ2-5
v_call: TRBV11-2
clone_size: few
d_call: TRBD2
cdr3_nt: TGTGCCAGCAGCTCCTGGACTAGCGGTACTCAAGAGACCCAGTACTTC
cdr3_aa: CASSSWTSGTQETQYF

j_call: TRBJ1-6
v_call: TRBV4-1
clone_size: few
d_call: -
cdr3_nt: TGCGCCAGCAGCCAAGGGGACCTAAAGAGTTCACCCCTCCACTTT
cdr3_aa: CASSQGDLKSSPLHF

j_call: TRBJ2-1
v_call: TRBV10-3
clone_size: few
d_call: TRBD2
cdr3_nt: TGTGCCATCAGTTTCGGACCGAGGACTAGCGGGAGTGTAAATGAGCAGTTCTTC
cdr3_aa: CAISFGPRTSGSVNEQFF

j_call: TRBJ2-1
v_call: TRBV18
clone_size: few
d_call: TRBD2
cdr3_nt: TGTGCCAGCTCACCGGGGCTGAGCGGGACCAATGAGCAGTTCTTC
cdr3_aa: CASSPGLSGTNEQFF

j_call: TRBJ2-7
v_call: TRBV24-1
clone_size: -
d_call: -
cdr3_nt: TGTGCCACCAGTGATCGACAGTACGAGCAGTACTTC
cdr3_aa: CATSDRQYEQYF

j_call: TRBJ2-3
v_call: TRBV28
clone_size: -
d_call: -
cdr3_nt: TGTGCCAGCTCTAAGGGCGGTATTTGGGCAGATACGCAGTATTTT
cdr3_aa: CASSKGGIWADTQYF

j_call: TRBJ1-4
v_call: TRBV7-3
clone_size: few
d_call: TRBD1
cdr3_nt: TGTGCCAGCAGCCGGCCGTCAACAGGGGAATACGGTGAAAAACTGTTTTTT
cdr3_aa: CASSRPSTGEYGEKLFF

j_call: TRBJ1-5
v_call: TRBV2
clone_size: -
d_call: -
cdr3_nt: TGTGTCAGCAGTACCGAAAATGGACAGACTAGCAATCAGCCCCAGCATTTT
cdr3_aa: CVSSTENGQTSNQPQHF

j_call: TRBJ2-5
v_call: TRBV19
clone_size: -
d_call: -
cdr3_nt: TGTGCCAGTAGTGACCTCGGACTGGAAGAGACCCAGTACTTC
cdr3_aa: CASSDLGLEETQYF

j_call: TRBJ2-1
v_call: TRBV19
clone_size: once
d_call: -
cdr3_nt: TGTGCCAGTAGTATAGGAGGCCCGGAGCAGTTCTTC
cdr3_aa: CASSIGGPEQFF

j_call: TRBJ1-5
v_call: TRBV9
clone_size: few
d_call: -
cdr3_nt: TGTGCCAGCAGCGCCGCGGGGGTTGCTCAGCCCCAGCATTTT
cdr3_aa: CASSAAGVAQPQHF

j_call: TRBJ2-5
v_call: TRBV7-2
clone_size: few
d_call: -
cdr3_nt: TGTGCCAGCAGCTACAGGGGGGGGGGAGAGACCCAGTACTTC
cdr3_aa: CASSYRGGGETQYF

j_call: TRBJ2-1
v_call: TRBV27
clone_size: -
d_call: -
cdr3_nt: TGTGCCAGCAGTCCGATCGCCTACAATGAGCAGTTCTTC
cdr3_aa: CASSPIAYNEQFF

j_call: TRBJ1-2
v_call: TRBV6-5
clone_size: few
d_call: -
cdr3_nt: TGTGCCAGCAGCCCCCGGAAAGCGGGGGGGCGATTCTATGGCTACACCTTC
cdr3_aa: CASSPRKAGGRFYGYTF

j_call: TRBJ2-3
v_call: TRBV18
clone_size: few
d_call: -
cdr3_nt: TGTGCCAGCTCACCCCCTGAAGGCGTGGATACGCAGTATTTT
cdr3_aa: CASSPPEGVDTQYF

j_call: TRBJ1-2
v_call: TRBV27
clone_size: few
d_call: TRBD1
cdr3_nt: TGTGCCAGCAGTCCGCAGGGGGCCCGGCCCTCCACCTTC
cdr3_aa: CASSPQGARPSTF

j_call: TRBJ2-7
v_call: TRBV7-9
clone_size: -
d_call: -
cdr3_nt: TGTGCCAGCAGCTACCAACTTCTGCGGGGCTCTCACGAGCAGTACTTC
cdr3_aa: CASSYQLLRGSHEQYF

j_call: TRBJ2-7
v_call: TRBV28
clone_size: few
d_call: -
cdr3_nt: TGTGCCAGCAGTTGGACTGCGGGTGGATACGAGCAGTACTTC
cdr3_aa: CASSWTAGGYEQYF

j_call: TRBJ1-5
v_call: TRBV7-9
clone_size: -
d_call: -
cdr3_nt: TGTGCCAGCAGCTTCGGGTACCGAGACGATCAGCCCCAGCATTTT
cdr3_aa: CASSFGYRDDQPQHF

j_call: TRBJ2-1
v_call: TRBV2
clone_size: -
d_call: TRBD2
cdr3_nt: TGTGCCAGCAGTGATCTAGCTAGCGGGGGGGCATTGCGGCAGTTCTTC
cdr3_aa: CASSDLASGGALRQFF

j_call: TRBJ2-1
v_call: TRBV3-1
clone_size: few
d_call: -
cdr3_nt: TGTGCCAGCAGCCAAGTAGGGGGGGGAAACTACAATGAGCAGTTCTTC
cdr3_aa: CASSQVGGGNYNEQFF

j_call: TRBJ2-7
v_call: TRBV20-1
clone_size: few
d_call: -
cdr3_nt: TGCAGTGCTAATACAGGCTACGAGCAGTACTTC
cdr3_aa: CSANTGYEQYF

j_call: TRBJ1-2
v_call: TRBV6-5
clone_size: -
d_call: TRBD1
cdr3_nt: TGTGCCAGGAGGGGGCACGACTGTCCTTGTGGCTACACCTTC
cdr3_aa: CARRGHDCPCGYTF

j_call: TRBJ1-5
v_call: TRBV7-2
clone_size: -
d_call: -
cdr3_nt: TGTGCCAGCAGCTTAGAGGTGGCAGGGGTACGGCAGCCCCAGCATTTT
cdr3_aa: CASSLEVAGVRQPQHF

j_call: TRBJ2-3
v_call: TRBV5-6
clone_size: -
d_call: -
cdr3_nt: TGTGCCAGCAGCTTGTTTATGGGGGAGTCGGCAGATACGCAGTATTTT
cdr3_aa: CASSLFMGESADTQYF

j_call: TRBJ2-7
v_call: TRBV7-9
clone_size: -
d_call: -
cdr3_nt: TGTGCCAGCAGCCCGGGTAGGAACGAGCAGTACTTC
cdr3_aa: CASSPGRNEQYF

j_call: TRBJ2-7
v_call: TRBV5-1
clone_size: -
d_call: -
cdr3_nt: TGCGCCAGCAGCCAAACTAGCAGTTACGAGCAGTACTTC
cdr3_aa: CASSQTSSYEQYF

j_call: TRBJ2-4
v_call: TRBV28
clone_size: few
d_call: -
cdr3_nt: TGTGCCTGCCGGGAGTGGGACACGGGAGCCAAAAACATTCAGTACTTC
cdr3_aa: CACREWDTGAKNIQYF